The 23 T cell receptor beta chains below come from one sample, sequenced in a study of T cell changes during pregnancy in multiple sclerosis (dated by TCRdb to between 2018 and 2020). Receptors were amplified or captured by the immunoSEQ multiplex PCR assay. TCRdb holds this immuneACCESS table with in-frame rearrangements only. Some clones are missing; in checked studies, unresolved V genes explain under half, and the rest has no known cause. The sample profile shows 50,000 to 60,000 clones; about nine tenths of them were found once. The top ten clonotypes cover approximately 0.8% of the sample. The input for sequencing was CD4+ T cells from peripheral blood mononuclear cells, taken in the first trimester of pregnancy. These receptors were collected from a female donor with multiple sclerosis, enrolled in a pregnancy study.

The genes are TRBV30 and TRBJ2-7; the match to TRBD1 covers 10 bases. The CDR3 is 16 residues long. Trimming cost V 2 bases and J 2 bases; bases outside gene matches: 9. Germline V lookup: CDR1 GTSNPN, CDR2 SVGIG (reference sequence). The CDR3 DNA reads as TGTGCCTGGAGTCCCCTGGGACAGGGGCCTACCTACGAGCAGTACTTC. Its translation: CAWSPLGQGPTYEQYF. Supplemented by reference TRBV30 and TRBJ2-7, the full variable domain reads SQTIHQWPATLVQPVGSPLSLECTVEGTSNPNLYWYRQAAGRGLQLLFYSVGIGQISSEVPQNLSASRPQDRQFILSSKKLLLSDSGFYLCAWSPLGQGPTYEQYFGPGTRLTVT.

The chain is built from TRBV19 and TRBJ2-5; 9 nucleotides line up with TRBD1. The CDR3 has 14 residues. From germline, CDR1 is LNHDA and CDR2 SQIVND (reference sequence). After removal of 6 bases from V and 4 bases from J, the junction contained 6 bases not matched to a gene. The CDR3: CASRRDRVAETQYF. In DNA form, the CDR3 reads TGTGCCAGTAGAAGGGACAGGGTGGCAGAGACCCAGTACTTC. Full variable domain (missing parts from reference TRBV19 and TRBJ2-5): DGGITQSPKYLFRKEGQNVTLSCEQNLNHDAMYWYRQDPGQGLRLIYYSQIVNDFQKGDIAEGYSVSREKKESFPLTVTSAQKNPTAFYLCASRRDRVAETQYFGPGTRLLVL.

The chain is built from TRBV5-1 and TRBJ2-1; unclear D gene. Trimming shortened V by 0 bases and J by 7 bases, and 5 bases separated the two germline ends. The germline V gene has CDR1 SGHRS and CDR2 YFSETQ. The CDR3 has 12 amino acids. For the CDR3, the DNA is TGCGCCAGCAGCTTGGTACGGAATGAGCAGTTCTTC. It encodes CASSLVRNEQFF.

The chain employs TRBV15 and TRBJ2-5; possible D gene TRBD1, 6 bases. This CDR3 has 18 residues. The germline gives CDR1 LNHNV, CDR2 YYDKDF (reference sequence). The germline V and J ends were trimmed by 0 bases and 5 bases, with 22 bases remaining between them. CDR3 residues: CATSRDSPLTQGGETQYF. In DNA, the CDR3 is TGTGCCACCAGCAGAGATTCCCCCCTAACACAGGGCGGGGAGACCCAGTACTTC.

The table lists this clone with a few counts. The chain has TRBV20-1 and TRBJ1-1; D gene ambiguous. The V gene's germline CDR1 is DFQATT and CDR2 SNEGSKA (reference sequence). Deletions cut 3 bases from V and 5 bases from J, with 7 bases between. The CDR3 loop spans 11 amino acids. This CDR3 is CSASAWTEAFF. CDR3 coding DNA: TGCAGTGCTAGTGCGTGGACTGAAGCTTTCTTT.

The chain uses TRBV5-1 and TRBJ2-7; TRBD1 is a possible D gene (6 bases). Germline CDR1 SGHRS, CDR2 YFSETQ. This CDR3 is 13 amino acids long. V dropped 7 bases and J dropped 2 bases, with 13 bases sitting between them. In nucleotides, the CDR3 is TGCGCCAGCCGGGACACAGGAGCCTACGAGCAGTACTTC. Translated, it gives CASRDTGAYEQYF.

The rearrangement links TRBV5-6 to TRBJ2-5; possible D gene TRBD2, 6 bases. Germline-derived CDR1 and CDR2 are SGHDT and YYEEEE. This CDR3 comprises 14 residues. Deletions cut 4 bases from V and 4 bases from J, with 14 bases between. The CDR3 reads CASSSRRGTETQYF. CDR3 sequence (DNA): TGTGCCAGCAGCAGCCGACGGGGGACAGAGACCCAGTACTTC.

The chain is built from TRBV6-5 and TRBJ1-1; 7 nucleotides match TRBD1. Germline values: CDR1 MNHEY, CDR2 SVGAGI. The V and J ends lost 4 bases and 8 bases, in that order; junction bases with no gene match: 7. CDR3 length: 13 residues. The CDR3 loop is CASSLGHRGEAFF. The DNA for the CDR3 is TGTGCCAGCAGTTTAGGGCACAGGGGAGAAGCTTTCTTT.

This rearrangement joins TRBV11-3 to TRBJ2-1, with TRBD2 identical over 8 bases. Germline V gene sequence: CDR1 SGHNT, CDR2 YENEEA. Trimming cost V 1 base and J 5 bases; bases outside gene matches: 7. This CDR3 is 16 amino acids long. The CDR3 coding sequence is TGTGCCAGCAGCTTAGTCGGGGGGGCCTGGAACAATGAGCAGTTCTTC. Amino acids: CASSLVGGAWNNEQFF. Variable domain in full (rest from reference TRBV11-3 and TRBJ2-1): EAGVVQSPRYKIIEKKQPVAFWCNPISGHNTLYWYLQNLGQGPELLIRYENEEAVDDSQLPKDRFSAERLKGVDSTLKIQPAELGDSAVYLCASSLVGGAWNNEQFFGPGTRLTVL.

The V gene is TRBV10-3, the J gene TRBJ2-7, with D perhaps matching TRBD2 (7 bases). CDR3 length: 15 amino acids. The V gene's germline CDR1 is ENHRY and CDR2 SYGVKD. V was clipped by 8 bases and J by 3 bases, with 20 bases between them. The CDR3: CAIAGAGAKNYEQYF. CDR3 DNA sequence: TGTGCCATCGCGGGGGCTGGGGCAAAAAACTACGAGCAGTACTTC.

This clone appeared a single time. The J gene is TRBJ1-2, the V gene TRBV7-8, with D possibly being TRBD1 (6 bases). V lost 5 bases and J 2 bases, leaving 21 bases between the germline ends. This CDR3 has 17 amino acids. The germline V gene encodes CDR1 SGHVS and CDR2 FQNEAQ. The CDR3 DNA reads TGTGCCAGCAGCCCCGGTTGGACAGCCGGAGAGAACTATGGCTACACCTTC. Its protein product is CASSPGWTAGENYGYTF.

V gene TRBV27 combines with J gene TRBJ2-7; D might be TRBD2 (7 bases). The CDR3 totals 14 residues. V dropped 7 bases and J dropped 2 bases, with 15 bases sitting between them. Germline CDR1 reads MNHEY; CDR2 reads SMNVEV (reference sequence). Written as DNA, the CDR3 is TGTGCCAGCAAGGGGGGAGGGTTTGCCTACGAGCAGTACTTC. Its protein product is CASKGGGFAYEQYF.

The rearrangement links TRBV7-6 to TRBJ2-5; possible D gene TRBD2, 6 bases. The CDR3 sequence is 13 residues long. Trimming stripped 4 bases from V and 5 bases from J, with 11 bases between. The germline V gene encodes CDR1 SGHVS and CDR2 FNYEAQ. The CDR3 loop is CASSSGLSETQYF. As DNA, the CDR3 is TGTGCCAGCAGCTCGGGACTTTCGGAGACCCAGTACTTC.

This chain links TRBV6-6 with TRBJ2-4; weak D call: TRBD2 (5 bases). V lost 5 bases to trimming and J lost 0 bases, with 8 bases between them. CDR3 length equals 14 residues. Germline V gene data show CDR1 as MNHNY and CDR2 as SVGAGI (reference sequence). As DNA, the CDR3 is TGTGCCAGCAGTGGGAGTTTAGCCAAAAACATTCAGTACTTC. Amino acid sequence: CASSGSLAKNIQYF.

The chain uses TRBV25-1 and TRBJ2-4, with D possibly TRBD2 on 5 matching bases. Per germline, CDR1 MGHDK and CDR2 SYGVNS. This CDR3 contains 13 residues. Trimming cost V 3 bases and J 8 bases, with 11 bases left between them. The DNA for the CDR3 is TGTGCCAGCAGTGATGCGGGCGCGGACATTCAGTACTTC. This gives the protein CASSDAGADIQYF.

V usage is TRBV14 and J usage is TRBJ2-1, with 9 bases identical to TRBD2. The CDR3 contains 15 residues. The V gene end was trimmed by 6 bases and the J gene end by 7 bases; junction bases not matched to a gene: 10. Germline V gives CDR1 SGHDN, CDR2 FVKESK. The CDR3 sequence is CASSFRGGAGNEQFF. Written as DNA, the CDR3 is TGTGCCAGCAGTTTCCGCGGGGGGGCGGGGAATGAGCAGTTCTTC.

CDR3 coding DNA: TGTGCCAGTACCCGGGACAGGGTGCCCCTTAGGACCATATATTTT. Translated: CASTRDRVPLRTIYF. V and J are TRBV19 and TRBJ1-3, with TRBD1 identical over 9 bases. The germline V gene encodes CDR1 LNHDA and CDR2 SQIVND (reference sequence). V lost 7 bases and J lost 10; bases outside the gene matches: 14. There are 15 residues in the CDR3.

Only a few counts were recorded for this clone. The V gene is TRBV4-1, the J gene TRBJ2-2, with a tentative D call TRBD2 (6 bases). Trimming left V 6 bases short and J 9 bases short, with 20 bases between. Germline lookup yields CDR1 MGHRA and CDR2 YSYEKL. The CDR3 consists of 15 residues. The CDR3 nucleotides read TGCGCCAGCAGACCGGACTACCCGGCGAGCCGGGAGCTGTTTTTT. Residues: CASRPDYPASRELFF.

This clone was found once. The rearrangement joins TRBV5-1 to TRBJ1-2, with D perhaps TRBD1 (6 bases). V dropped 0 bases and J dropped 6 bases, with 15 bases sitting between them. CDR1 SGHRS and CDR2 YFSETQ come from the germline V gene. This CDR3 comprises 15 residues. CDR3: CASSLAGQGSDGYTF. CDR3 coding DNA: TGCGCCAGCAGCTTGGCCGGCCAGGGGTCTGATGGCTACACCTTC.

This clone has only a few counts. The V and J genes are TRBV20-1 and TRBJ1-1, with unresolved D. This CDR3 spans 10 amino acids. The V end lost 5 bases, the J end lost 3 bases, and 4 bases lay between the germline ends. CDR1 and CDR2 (germline): DFQATT, SNEGSKA (reference sequence). The CDR3 sequence: CSAYYTEAFF. The CDR3 DNA reads as TGCAGTGCTTATTACACTGAAGCTTTCTTT.

The V and J genes are TRBV9 and TRBJ2-7, with 13 bases that match TRBD2. The CDR3 loop spans 14 amino acids. Losses at the gene ends were 5 bases for V and 2 bases for J; bases not matched to a gene: 1. CDR1 is SGDLS and CDR2 is YYNGEE in the germline V gene. The CDR3 region has the DNA TGTGCCAGCAGTGGGACTAGCGGGACCTACGAGCAGTACTTC. This codes for CASSGTSGTYEQYF.

The chain uses TRBV10-3 and TRBJ2-1, with 11 bases matching TRBD2. J was trimmed by 5 bases and V by 7 bases; bases with no gene match: 10. This CDR3 is 16 amino acids long. Germline-derived CDR1 and CDR2 are ENHRY and SYGVKD. The CDR3 spells CAIMPSGGLPNNEQFF. The DNA of the CDR3 is TGTGCCATCATGCCTAGCGGGGGGTTACCGAACAATGAGCAGTTCTTC.

The chain is built from TRBV18 and TRBJ2-3, with 7 bases fitting TRBD1. Germline CDR1 and CDR2: KGHSH and LQKENI. The CDR3 runs 16 residues. V lost 1 base and J lost 3; bases outside the gene matches: 7. The chain's CDR3 is CASSPQTGSGTDTQYF. The CDR3 nucleotides read TGTGCCAGCTCACCACAGACAGGGTCTGGTACAGATACGCAGTATTTT.